The sample holds a few counts of the clone carrying this TCR beta chain. This entry is derived from a study of blood T cell repertoires in COVID-19. Study at large: There were acute and convalescent COVID-19 samples, and they came from the United States, Italy and Spain. From T cells, B-cell-depleted T cells, or PBMCs came the material, which was cDNA or gDNA.

The germline gives CDR1 SGHRS, CDR2 YFSETQ. V lost 2 bases to trimming and J lost 5 bases, with 8 bases between them. The CDR3 consists of 13 residues. Per the original methods: Using reference gene primer amplification, nucleated cell counts were estimated. This table comes from immunoSEQ multiplex PCR, and its TCRdb copy is limited to in-frame clones, with some not included. D and trimming come from the DNA, and the V and J calls and clone size come from that table. The table has approximately 28,000 clones, more than 65% seen once. This sequence joins TRBV5-1 and TRBJ2-1; D ambiguous. Sequencing used peripheral blood. The source of this sequence is a woman aged 60 to 75 with acute or convalescent COVID-19. This chain's CDR3 is CASSFRLDNEQFF. The CDR3 coding sequence is TGCGCCAGCAGCTTCCGGTTGGACAATGAGCAGTTCTTC.